The rows below give T cell receptor beta chains drawn from one sample of a study of cytomegalovirus exposure and HLA in healthy donors. The method was immunoSEQ multiplex PCR; TCRdb's version includes in-frame clones alone and lacks a portion of them. The table lists 90,000 to 150,000 clones, almost 85% of them singletons. Source material: PBMCs. These TCRs come from a woman aged 18-29 years in good health and CMV-seronegative. Each CDR3 is given with its conserved first and last residue. The D gene is left open where the match is weak. The size entry is marked missing in some rows and otherwise reads once, few, many or a size class.

J gene	clone size	V gene	D gene	CDR3 DNA	CDR3 protein
TRBJ2-7	.	TRBV5-1	TRBD2	TGCGCCAGCACCACTCCGACTAGCGGGGGCACCGAGCAGTACTTC	CASTTPTSGGTEQYF
TRBJ2-4	few	TRBV7-2	TRBD2	TGTGCCAGCAGCTTTAGCGGGGTACTAGCCAAAAACATTCAGTACTTC	CASSFSGVLAKNIQYF
TRBJ2-2	.	TRBV5-1	.	TGCGCCAGCAGCCCGGCTGGGGCGGCAAACACCGGGGAGCTGTTTTTT	CASSPAGAANTGELFF
TRBJ1-1	once	TRBV2	.	TGTGCCAGCAGTGTCCAGGGGATGAACACTGAAGCTTTCTTT	CASSVQGMNTEAFF
TRBJ2-3	.	TRBV4-1	TRBD2	TGCGCCAGCAGGTACGGCCGCGGGAGCGGGACAGATACGCAGTATTTT	CASRYGRGSGTDTQYF
TRBJ2-3	.	TRBV7-3	.	TGTGCCAGCAGCTTACAGGGGAGCACAGATACGCAGTATTTT	CASSLQGSTDTQYF
TRBJ1-4	.	TRBV9	TRBD1	TGTGCCAGCAGCCCTACCCAGGACAGGGGGGAATCAACTAATGAAAAACTGTTTTTT	CASSPTQDRGESTNEKLFF
TRBJ2-3	.	TRBV5-1	TRBD2	TGCGCCAGCAGCTTGGGAACTAGCGGGGGGGCAGATACGCAGTATTTT	CASSLGTSGGADTQYF
TRBJ2-3	.	TRBV7-9	.	TGTTCCAGCAGCGTCAGGGGAGACAGCACAGATACGCAGTATTTT	CSSSVRGDSTDTQYF
TRBJ2-2	.	TRBV11-2	TRBD2	TGTGCCAGCAACTGGGCTAGCGGGAGACGAAGGTCCAACACCGGGGAGCTGTTTTTT	CASNWASGRRRSNTGELFF
TRBJ2-1	once	TRBV6-5	.	TGTGCCAGCAGTTATCGCCGCACAGCGGGTGACAATGAGCAGTTCTTC	CASSYRRTAGDNEQFF
TRBJ2-7	.	TRBV10-3	TRBD2	TGTGCCTCCCTAGCGGGAGGGCGTTCCTACGAGCAGTACTTC	CASLAGGRSYEQYF
TRBJ2-1	.	TRBV4-3	TRBD2	TGCGCCAGCAGCCCTCAATTCCCCCCTAGCGGGGGGGCCCTTGGGAGTGAGCAGTTCTTC	CASSPQFPPSGGALGSEQFF
TRBJ2-4	.	TRBV7-2	TRBD2	TGTGCCAGCAGCTTAGAGCTAGCGGGGGGACGACCTGCCAAAAACATTCAGTACTTC	CASSLELAGGRPAKNIQYF
TRBJ2-2	.	TRBV7-7	.	TGTGCCAGCAGCTTCGGGACCGGGGAGCTGTTTTTT	CASSFGTGELFF
TRBJ1-4	.	TRBV4-1	TRBD1	TGCGCCAGCAGCCGAGAGATACAGGGGTTCGCTGATGAAAAACTGTTTTTT	CASSREIQGFADEKLFF
TRBJ2-7	.	TRBV13	.	TGTGCCAGCAGCATCGGTGGAGGGGAGCGTTTTGAGCAGTACTTC	CASSIGGGERFEQYF
TRBJ2-5	once	TRBV15	.	TGTGCCACCAGCATCGGGGGCGGGGGCGGGGAGACCCAGTACTTC	CATSIGGGGGETQYF
TRBJ2-1	few	TRBV6-6	TRBD1	TGTGCCAGCAGTTACCTGGGACAGGGCGGGAATGAGCAGTTCTTC	CASSYLGQGGNEQFF
TRBJ2-7	.	TRBV7-9	.	TGTGCCAGCAGCTTACATCTTTCGGGGGAGCAGTACTTC	CASSLHLSGEQYF
TRBJ1-2	.	TRBV16	.	TGTGCCAGCAGCCAAGGGGCAAACTATGGCTACACCTTC	CASSQGANYGYTF
TRBJ1-5	.	TRBV5-1	.	TGCGCCAGCAGCTTGGCAGGGGCGGATCAGCCCCAGCATTTT	CASSLAGADQPQHF
TRBJ2-2	.	TRBV5-1	.	TGCGCCAGCAGCCCGGAGTTCACCGGGGAGCTGTTTTTT	CASSPEFTGELFF
TRBJ1-1	.	TRBV19	.	TGTGCCAGTAGTATCCCGGACAGTCTGAACACTGAAGCTTTCTTT	CASSIPDSLNTEAFF
TRBJ2-3	.	TRBV7-8	TRBD2	TGTGCCAGCAGCTTTTATTGGGCTAGCGGGAGCGCAGATACGCAGTATTTT	CASSFYWASGSADTQYF
TRBJ1-5	once	TRBV20-1	.	TGCAGTTTGGGGAGACAGCCCCAGCATTTT	CSLGRQPQHF
TRBJ2-7	.	TRBV11-2	.	TGTGCCAGCAGCATTCCCGGGACTCCTTCCTACGAGCAGTACTTC	CASSIPGTPSYEQYF
TRBJ1-1	.	TRBV7-3	.	TGTGCCAGCAGCCGGGAAGCTCGAGGGAACACTGAAGCTTTCTTT	CASSREARGNTEAFF
TRBJ2-2	once	TRBV19	.	TGTGCCAGTAGTGTATACACCGGGGAGCTGTTTTTT	CASSVYTGELFF
TRBJ1-1	.	TRBV19	.	TGTGCCAGCCAGTGGGGGCCCAACACTGAAGCTTTCTTT	CASQWGPNTEAFF
TRBJ2-4	.	TRBV7-9	.	TGTGCCAGCAGACACGGACGGGGAAACATTCAGTACTTC	CASRHGRGNIQYF
TRBJ1-1	.	TRBV5-4	.	TGTGCCAGCAGCTTGGTGGGTGGGGGCGGTGGTGAAGCTTTCTTT	CASSLVGGGGGEAFF
TRBJ1-3	.	TRBV6-5	.	TGTGCTTCCCGAAGGAGCATATCTGGAAACACCATATATTTT	CASRRSISGNTIYF
TRBJ2-7	.	TRBV2	TRBD2	TGTGCCAGCAGCATACTAGCGGGAGGGCCTTTCGAGCGGTACTTC	CASSILAGGPFERYF
TRBJ2-1	.	TRBV5-1	TRBD2	TGCGCCAGCAGCTCTACTAGCGGGAGGCCTTTCAATGAGCAGTTCTTC	CASSSTSGRPFNEQFF
TRBJ1-2	.	TRBV27	.	TGTGCCAGCAGTTTCACTGATACCTATGGCTACACCTTC	CASSFTDTYGYTF
TRBJ2-2	.	TRBV7-3	.	TGTGCCAGCAGCCACTCCACAGAAAACACCGGGGAGCTGTTTTTT	CASSHSTENTGELFF
TRBJ2-7	.	TRBV2	TRBD1	TGTGCCAGCAGGCCGGGACAGGCCACCTACGAGCAGTACTTC	CASRPGQATYEQYF
TRBJ2-2	.	TRBV6-1	.	TGTGCCAGCAGTGCCCCAGGAGGGGAGCTGTTTTTT	CASSAPGGELFF
TRBJ2-2	.	TRBV7-2	.	TGTGCCAGCAGCAGCGGGCCCTGGAGGACCGGGGAGCTGTTTTTT	CASSSGPWRTGELFF
TRBJ1-2	.	TRBV29-1	TRBD1	TGCAGCGTTGTGACAGGGGCCCAGGGTGGCTACACCTTC	CSVVTGAQGGYTF
TRBJ2-1	.	TRBV30	TRBD2	TGTGCCTGGAGTGTGGGAGCGGGGGGCAAGAATGAGCAGTTCTTC	CAWSVGAGGKNEQFF
TRBJ1-3	.	TRBV6-5	TRBD1	TGTGCCAGCAAACTCGGGACAGTCTCTGGAAACACCATATATTTT	CASKLGTVSGNTIYF
TRBJ1-6	.	TRBV7-2	.	TGTGCCAGCAGCTTACAGGGTAATTCACCCCTCCACTTT	CASSLQGNSPLHF
TRBJ1-5	once	TRBV7-8	.	TGTGCCAGCAGCCCCCGGGACACTGATGGCAATCAGCCCCAGCATTTT	CASSPRDTDGNQPQHF
TRBJ2-7	once	TRBV4-2	.	TGTGCCAGCAGCCAAGTACGGGATTCCTACGAGCAGTACTTC	CASSQVRDSYEQYF